This T cell receptor beta chain derives from a study of cytomegalovirus exposure and HLA in healthy donors. Study in general: The 95 to 150 validation repertoires were produced on the same platform as the 650 or so repertoires of the first cohort. This was reported in a later analysis. Study-level results: The classifier was said to identify cytomegalovirus status with high specificity and sensitivity. It was found in a later analysis that first-cohort TCR clusters tended to co-occur in the 120 validation repertoires.

The table came from immunoSEQ multiplex PCR; TCRdb's copy has only in-frame clones and leaves some out. The sample consists of tens of thousands of clones, approximately 95% of them appearing once. In regard to this clone: What it recognizes is unknown.

This CDR3 contains 16 residues. Germline V gene lookup returns CDR1 LGHNA and CDR2 YNFKEQ. V shed 4 bases, J shed 9 bases, and the junction held 11 bases outside the gene matches. The receptor was derived from a man younger than 30 in good health and CMV-seropositive. The chain is built from TRBV4-2 and TRBJ1-4; 10 positions agree with TRBD1. What was sequenced was PBMCs. CDR3 nucleotide sequence: TGTGCCAGCAGCCCGGACCGGGACAGGGGTATAAAAAAACTGTTTTTT. Its protein is CASSPDRDRGIKKLFF.